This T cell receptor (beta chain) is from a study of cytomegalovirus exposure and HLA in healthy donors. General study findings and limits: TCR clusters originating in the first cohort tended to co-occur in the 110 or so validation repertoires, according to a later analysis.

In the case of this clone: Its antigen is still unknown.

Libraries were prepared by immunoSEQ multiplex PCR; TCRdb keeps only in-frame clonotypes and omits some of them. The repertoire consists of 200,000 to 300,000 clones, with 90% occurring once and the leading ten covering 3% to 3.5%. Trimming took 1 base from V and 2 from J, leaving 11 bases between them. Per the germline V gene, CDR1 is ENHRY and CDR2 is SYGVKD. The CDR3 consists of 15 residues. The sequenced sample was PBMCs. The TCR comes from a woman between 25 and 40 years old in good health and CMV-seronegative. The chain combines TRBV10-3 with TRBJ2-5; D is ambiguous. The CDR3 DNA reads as TGTGCCATCAGTGAGTTCAGACCCCCTCAAGAGACCCAGTACTTC. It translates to CAISEFRPPQETQYF.